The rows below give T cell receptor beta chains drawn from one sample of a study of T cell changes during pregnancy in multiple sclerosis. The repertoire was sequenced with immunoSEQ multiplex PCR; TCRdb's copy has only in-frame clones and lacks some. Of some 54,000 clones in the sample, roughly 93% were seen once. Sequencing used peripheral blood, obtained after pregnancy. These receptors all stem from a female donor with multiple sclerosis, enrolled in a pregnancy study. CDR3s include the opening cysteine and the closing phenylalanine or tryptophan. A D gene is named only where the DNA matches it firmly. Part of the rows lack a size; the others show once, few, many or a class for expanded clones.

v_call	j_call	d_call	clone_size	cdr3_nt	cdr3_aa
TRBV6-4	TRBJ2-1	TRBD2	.	TGTGCCAGAGTGAGCGGGAGGGCCCAGAATGAGCAGTTCTTC	CARVSGRAQNEQFF
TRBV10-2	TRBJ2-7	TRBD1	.	TGCGCCAGCAGAAGTCGGGGGACAGGGTCCTACGAGCAGTACTTC	CASRSRGTGSYEQYF
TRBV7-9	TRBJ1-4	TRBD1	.	TGTGCCAGCAGCCAGAGGGACAGCGAAAAACTGTTTTTT	CASSQRDSEKLFF
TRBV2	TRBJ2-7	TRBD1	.	TGTGCCAGCAGTTACGACCCGGGACAGACAACCTACGAGCAGTACTTC	CASSYDPGQTTYEQYF
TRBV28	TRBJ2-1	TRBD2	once	TGTGCCAGCAGTTTTGCGGGAGGGCCGTCTAATGAGCAGTTCTTC	CASSFAGGPSNEQFF
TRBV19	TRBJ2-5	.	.	TGTGCCAGTAGTTCCCTGTTTAGCCCTGCCGAAGAGACCCAGTACTTC	CASSSLFSPAEETQYF
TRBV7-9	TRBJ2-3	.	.	TGTGCCAGCAGCTCCCGAGGTTCTAGCACAGATACGCAGTATTTT	CASSSRGSSTDTQYF
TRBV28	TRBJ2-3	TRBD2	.	TGTGCCAGCAGCCGTCGAGCGGGAGCTGGCACAGATACGCAGTATTTT	CASSRRAGAGTDTQYF
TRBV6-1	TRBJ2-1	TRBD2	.	TGTGCCAGCAGCGGGGCGGGAGGTAATGAGCAGTTCTTC	CASSGAGGNEQFF
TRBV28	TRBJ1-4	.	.	TGTGCCAGCAGTTCGCCGTCGTCAGGGAATGAAAAACTGTTTTTT	CASSSPSSGNEKLFF
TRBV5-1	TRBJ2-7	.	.	TGCGCCAGCAGCTCCCGGGACAACTCCTACGAGCAGTACTTC	CASSSRDNSYEQYF
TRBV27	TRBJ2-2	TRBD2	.	TGTGCCAGCAGCAGGACTAGCGTGCTCACCGGGGAGCTGTTTTTT	CASSRTSVLTGELFF
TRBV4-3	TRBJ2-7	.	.	TGCGCCAGCAGCCAAGATAGGGGCGAGGTCTACGAGCAGTACTTC	CASSQDRGEVYEQYF
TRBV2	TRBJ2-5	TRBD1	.	TGTGCCAGCAGTCCAGACAGGGGACGAGAGACCCAGTACTTC	CASSPDRGRETQYF
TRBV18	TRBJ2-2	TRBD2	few	TGTGCCAGCTCGGTGGGACTAGCGGAGGCGAACACCGGGGAGCTGTTTTTT	CASSVGLAEANTGELFF
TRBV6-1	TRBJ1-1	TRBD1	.	TGTGCCAGCAGTCAAGGGCGGACAGGGAGAAGGACTGAAGCTTTCTTT	CASSQGRTGRRTEAFF
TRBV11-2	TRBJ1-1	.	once	TGTGCCAGCAGCTTAGTAGGTAGCGCTGAAGCTTTCTTT	CASSLVGSAEAFF